This T cell receptor beta chain comes out of a study of shared clonotypes between healthy human individuals (dated by TCRdb to about 2020). In the study overall: The cohort comprised two women and a few men aged 18 to 49 years. For each donor, three plates each were used for CD4 naive and CD4 memory, two plates were used for CD8 naive, and one plate was used for CD8 memory. Blood TCR repertoires of about five healthy adults were deeply sequenced to estimate repertoire size and the extent of clonotype sharing between individuals. Libraries were prepared and TCR repertoires were sequenced by different laboratories using diverse techniques, in order to increase sequencing depth and limit assay-specific biases. Leukapheresis yielded between about 0.85 and 10 billion PBMCs per donor.

Healthy HIV-negative adults with no recently reported acute infections or vaccinations were included as donors. All donors were Caucasian adults living in Nashville, Tennessee, USA. CD4+ T cells were enriched through magnetic negative selection, after which naive cells were positively selected on CD45RA and the remaining negative fraction served as the memory subset. After blood collection by leukapheresis, PBMCs were isolated using Ficoll-Histopaque density gradient centrifugation and then cryopreserved in the vapor phase of liquid nitrogen. Purity and quantity of every magnetically sorted T cell population were checked by analytical flow cytometry. From each sorted fraction, genomic DNA was isolated and quantified by UV absorbance on a Nanodrop 2000c. V sheds 3 bases and J sheds 4 bases, leaving 9 bases between their ends. The CDR3 covers 12 residues, taking in both the cysteine and the phenylalanine. Here the CDR3 DNA is all that survives: 36 bases in frame from base 1. The CDR1 and CDR2 encoded by the germline V gene are SQVTM and ANQGSEA.

Points on this clone: Its antigen remains undetermined. One base away there is no much larger clone; base qualities are not given. This same CDR3 is encoded by further DNA sequences in the sample.

Using the deep immunoSEQ assay, TCR CDR3 regions were amplified from genomic DNA by multiplex PCR. Extracted genomic DNA from each cell subset was distributed evenly across all wells of several immunoSEQ 96-well plates, and each plate was treated as a replicate. For sorted subsets, approximately 200 ng of genomic DNA, equivalent to roughly 30,000 T cell genomes, went into each replicate PCR. Purified libraries were measured with a Qubit 3.0 fluorometer, size-checked on a Bioanalyzer 2100, and measured again with the KAPA Library Quantification kit. Each immunoSEQ 96-well plate was sequenced on its own single-read 150-cycle Illumina NextSeq 550 flow cell. The authors' pipeline ran thus. Because the immunoSEQ output held only junctional sequences and lacked quality scores, the filtering could not match the filtering applied to full-length reads. Sequences were annotated with PyIR, a Python wrapper for IgBLAST v1.9, using IMGT germline references to assign V/J genes and CDR3. Reads were removed for weak V/J assignments (E-value above 1e-6), missing CDR3, stop codons, out-of-frame junctions, or ambiguous translated residues. V3J clonotypes were defined as sequences sharing the same inferred V gene, J gene, and CDR3 amino acid sequence. Percentage overlap between repertoires was calculated by dividing the number of shared unique clonotypes by the size of the smaller repertoire. Three approaches were used to assess repertoire richness: RTK rarefaction, the Chao1 estimator, and Recon v2.1 estimates of unobserved clonotypes. Generation probabilities were computed with OLGA for all TCRbeta clonotypes obtained by the gDNA method from several donors. TCRdb took over this immuneACCESS table, retaining in-frame rearrangements with V and J assigned. Such tables are incomplete; in checked studies, under half of the missing clones stem from an unresolved V gene, and the remainder is unexplained. For V, J and clone size, that table is used; D and trimming come from the DNA. The sample table records 600,000 to 700,000 clones; about three quarters of these occur just once. The top ten clones comprise 1.5% to 2% of the sample.

Results the study describes overall, beyond this receptor: Sampling was limited to blood, and TCR repertoires in tissue likely differ from TCR repertoires in blood. Naive subsets generally had larger estimated clonotype richness than memory subsets did. Because the study included a small number of donors, the genetic and exposure-history diversity represented was limited. Incomplete sequencing was indicated by rarefaction of sorted-subset datasets, despite the large sequencing depth. About 5% of naive CD4, 3.5% of naive CD8, 2.3% of memory CD4, and over 0.35% of memory CD8 clonotypes were shared across four donors. Compared with non-shared clonotypes, the clonotypes found in all four sorted-subset donors had higher generation probabilities. Pairwise subsampling led to the expectation that sequencing depth would affect the degree of clonotype sharing among donors.

The V and J segments used are TRBV29-1 and TRBJ2-5; tentative D gene TRBD2, with 6 bases matching. The source material was memory CD4+ T cells sorted from blood. The meaning of the sample's cell subset or site label: CD45RA-negative fraction. This TCR was recovered from a woman in her 30s in good health. Here the CDR3 is given as CSVDSGRETQYF. The DNA sequence follows: TGCAGCGTTGATTCCGGGAGAGAGACCCAGTACTTC.